A single sample is the source of the 8 T cell receptor beta chains below, sequenced in a study of control samples from healthy donors and cancer patients. The repertoire was sequenced with immunoSEQ multiplex PCR; TCRdb's copy has only in-frame clones and lacks some. Among about 170,000 clones listed, just under 95% were seen once. Sequenced: blood. The receptors were sampled from a woman aged 60-70 years in good health.

The chain uses TRBV12-5 and TRBJ1-5, with TRBD1 as a possible D gene (6 bases). Germline V gene lookup returns CDR1 LGHNT and CDR2 FRNRAP. The CDR3 consists of 18 residues. Trimming pared 3 bases from V and 0 bases from J, leaving 18 bases between. CDR3 sequence (DNA): TGTGCTAGTGGTTTCCGGGACATCCCTCACAGTAGCAATCAGCCCCAGCATTTT. It yields the protein CASGFRDIPHSSNQPQHF.

V and J are TRBV11-2 and TRBJ2-7; possibly TRBD1 or TRBD2 for D (5 bases each). V lost 4 bases and J 6 bases, leaving 16 bases between the germline ends. The CDR3 spans 14 residues. Germline CDR1 is SGHAT and CDR2 is FQNNGV. The CDR3 sequence is CASSSPLEGTEQYF. DNA for the CDR3: TGTGCCAGCAGCTCCCCCCTAGAAGGGACCGAGCAGTACTTC.

The chain carries TRBV4-1 and TRBJ2-1; 15 bases agree with TRBD2. Germline V lookup: CDR1 MGHRA, CDR2 YSYEKL. This CDR3 contains 22 residues. V shed 0 bases, J shed 1 base, and the junction held 13 bases outside the gene matches. CDR3 sequence (DNA): TGCGCCAGCAGCCAAGATCGGCCCCGGGGACTAGCGGGGGGACCATCCTACAATGAGCAGTTCTTC. The encoded protein is CASSQDRPRGLAGGPSYNEQFF.

This chain joins TRBV5-1 and TRBJ2-3, with 9 bases identical to TRBD1. The CDR3 is 14 amino acids. V shed 3 bases, J shed 5 bases, and the junction held 4 bases outside the gene matches. Germline lookup yields CDR1 SGHRS and CDR2 YFSETQ. The CDR3 loop reads CASSSDRGGDTQYF. Here the CDR3 DNA reads TGCGCCAGCAGCTCGGACAGGGGTGGAGATACGCAGTATTTT.

This chain joins TRBV6-5 and TRBJ2-2, with 9 bases lining up with TRBD2. CDR1 is MNHEY and CDR2 is SVGAGI in the germline V gene. After removal of 8 bases from V and 0 bases from J, the junction contained 4 bases not matched to a gene. There are 15 residues in the CDR3. DNA for the CDR3: TGTGCCAGCGGTAGCGGGGGTGCGAACACCGGGGAGCTGTTTTTT. Amino acids: CASGSGGANTGELFF.

This clone has only one observation. The rearrangement joins TRBV6-1 to TRBJ1-2; D is possibly TRBD1 (6 bases). V dropped 3 bases and J dropped 3 bases, with 11 bases sitting between them. From germline, CDR1 is MNHNS and CDR2 SASEGT. The CDR3 runs 14 residues. CDR3 nucleotide sequence: TGTGCCAGCAGTGACCCAGGGGTTCACTATGGCTACACCTTC. This gives the protein CASSDPGVHYGYTF.

The chain recombines TRBV9 with TRBJ1-1; no clear D. The CDR3 runs 13 residues. The V end lost 2 bases, the J end lost 1 base, and 6 bases lay between the germline ends. The germline V gene encodes CDR1 SGDLS and CDR2 YYNGEE. Here the CDR3 reads CASSVEGNTEAFF. CDR3 DNA sequence: TGTGCCAGCAGCGTCGAGGGGAACACTGAAGCTTTCTTT. The full variable domain, in which reference TRBV9 and TRBJ1-1 provide the parts outside the CDR3, is DSGVTQTPKHLITATGQRVTLRCSPRSGDLSVYWYQQSLDQGLQFLIQYYNGEERAKGNILERFSAQQFPDLHSELNLSSLELGDSALYFCASSVEGNTEAFFGQGTRLTVV.

The V and J genes are TRBV5-1 and TRBJ1-1, with a weak D call TRBD1 (6 bases). The germline V gene encodes CDR1 SGHRS and CDR2 YFSETQ. The CDR3 totals 15 residues. Deletions cut 5 bases from V and 0 bases from J, with 14 bases between. CDR3 in amino acids: CASSGGAPMNTEAFF. The CDR3 DNA sequence: TGCGCCAGCAGTGGGGGGGCCCCTATGAACACTGAAGCTTTCTTT.